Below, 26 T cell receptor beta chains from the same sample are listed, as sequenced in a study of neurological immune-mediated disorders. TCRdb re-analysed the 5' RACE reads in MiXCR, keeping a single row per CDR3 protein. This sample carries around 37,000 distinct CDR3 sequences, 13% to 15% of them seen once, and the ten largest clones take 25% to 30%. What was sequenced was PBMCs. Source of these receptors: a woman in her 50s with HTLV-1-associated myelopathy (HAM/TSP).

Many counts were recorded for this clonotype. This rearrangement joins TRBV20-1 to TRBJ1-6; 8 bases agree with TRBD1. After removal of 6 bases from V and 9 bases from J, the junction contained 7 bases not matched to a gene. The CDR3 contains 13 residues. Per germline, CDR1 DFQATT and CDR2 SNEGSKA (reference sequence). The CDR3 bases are TGCAGTGCAGCGACAGGGGCGAGTTCACCCCTCCACTTT. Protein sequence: CSAATGASSPLHF.

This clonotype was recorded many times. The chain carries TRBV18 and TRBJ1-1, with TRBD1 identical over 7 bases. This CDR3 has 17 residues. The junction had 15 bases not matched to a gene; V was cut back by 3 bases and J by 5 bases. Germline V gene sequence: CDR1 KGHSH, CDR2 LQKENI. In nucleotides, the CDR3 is TGTGCCAGCTCACCCCCCTTGGCAGGGGCAGGGGGGACTGAAGCTTTCTTT. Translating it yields CASSPPLAGAGGTEAFF.

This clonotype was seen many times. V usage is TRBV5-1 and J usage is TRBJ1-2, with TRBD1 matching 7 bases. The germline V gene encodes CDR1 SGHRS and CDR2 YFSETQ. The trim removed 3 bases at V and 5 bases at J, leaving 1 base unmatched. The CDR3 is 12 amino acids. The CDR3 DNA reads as TGCGCCAGCAGCTCGGGACAGTATGGCTACACCTTC. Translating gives CASSSGQYGYTF.

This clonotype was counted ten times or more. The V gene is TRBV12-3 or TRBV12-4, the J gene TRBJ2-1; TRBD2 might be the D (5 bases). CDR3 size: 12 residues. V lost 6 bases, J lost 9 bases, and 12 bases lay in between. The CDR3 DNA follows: TGTGCCAGCAGCCCACTCCGGGGTGAGCAGTTCTTC. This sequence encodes CASSPLRGEQFF.

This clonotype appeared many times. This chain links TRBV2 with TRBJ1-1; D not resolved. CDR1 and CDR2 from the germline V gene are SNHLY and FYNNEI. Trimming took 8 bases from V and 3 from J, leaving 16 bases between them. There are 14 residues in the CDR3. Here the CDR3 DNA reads TGTGCCAGCCGCGGCAGCCGTATGGACACTGAAGCTTTCTTT. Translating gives CASRGSRMDTEAFF. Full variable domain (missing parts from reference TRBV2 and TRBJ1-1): EPEVTQTPSHQVTQMGQEVILRCVPISNHLYFYWYRQILGQKVEFLVSFYNNEISEKSEIFDDQFSVERPDGSNFTLKIRSTKLEDSAMYFCASRGSRMDTEAFFGQGTRLTVV.

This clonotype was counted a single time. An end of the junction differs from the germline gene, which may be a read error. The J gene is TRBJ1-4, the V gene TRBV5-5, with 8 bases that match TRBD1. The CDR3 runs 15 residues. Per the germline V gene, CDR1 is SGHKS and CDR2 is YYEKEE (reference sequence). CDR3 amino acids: CASSSRTGTNEKLSF. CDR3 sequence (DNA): TGTGCCAGCAGCTCTCGGACAGGGACTAACGAAAAACTGTCTTTT.

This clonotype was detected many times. CDR3 protein: CASSVEPSSNQPQHF. CDR3 coding DNA: TGTGCCAGCAGCGTAGAACCGTCCAGCAATCAGCCCCAGCATTTT. This chain uses TRBV9 with TRBJ1-5; D remains unclear. V was clipped by 0 bases and J by 1 base, with 8 bases between them. The CDR3 spans 15 residues. CDR1 is SGDLS, CDR2 YYNGEE, per germline.

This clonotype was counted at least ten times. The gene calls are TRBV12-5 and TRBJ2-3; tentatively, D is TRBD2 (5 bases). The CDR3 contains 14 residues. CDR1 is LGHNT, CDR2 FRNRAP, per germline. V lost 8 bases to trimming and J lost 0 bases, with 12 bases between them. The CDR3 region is CASTTGVSTDTQYF. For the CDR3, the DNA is TGTGCTAGTACCACCGGGGTTAGCACAGATACGCAGTATTTT.

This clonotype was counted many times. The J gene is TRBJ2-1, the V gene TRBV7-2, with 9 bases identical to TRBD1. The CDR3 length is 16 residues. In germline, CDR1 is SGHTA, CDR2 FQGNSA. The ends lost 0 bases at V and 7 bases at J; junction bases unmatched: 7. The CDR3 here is CASSLAAGTGLNEQFF. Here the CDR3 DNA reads TGTGCCAGCAGCTTAGCCGCCGGGACAGGGCTTAATGAGCAGTTCTTC.

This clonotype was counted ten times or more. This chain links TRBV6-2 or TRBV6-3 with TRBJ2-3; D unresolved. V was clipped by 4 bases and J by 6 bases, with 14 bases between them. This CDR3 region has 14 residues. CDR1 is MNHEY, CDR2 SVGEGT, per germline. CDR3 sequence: CASSLTPEADTQYF. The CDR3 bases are TGTGCCAGCAGTTTGACGCCAGAGGCCGATACGCAGTATTTT.

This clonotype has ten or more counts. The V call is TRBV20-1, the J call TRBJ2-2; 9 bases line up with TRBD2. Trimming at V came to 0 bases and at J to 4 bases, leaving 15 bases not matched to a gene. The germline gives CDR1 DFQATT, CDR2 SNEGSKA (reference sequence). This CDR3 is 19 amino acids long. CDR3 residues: CSARESGGGAIVSTGELFF. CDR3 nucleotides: TGCAGTGCTAGAGAATCTGGCGGGGGGGCGATAGTATCCACCGGGGAGCTGTTTTTT.

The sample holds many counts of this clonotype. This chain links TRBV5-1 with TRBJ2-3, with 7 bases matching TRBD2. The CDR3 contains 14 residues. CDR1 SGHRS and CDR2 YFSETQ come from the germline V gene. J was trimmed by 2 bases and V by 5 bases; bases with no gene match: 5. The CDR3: CASRRDYITDTQYF. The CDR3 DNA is TGCGCCAGCAGACGGGACTATATCACAGATACGCAGTATTTT.

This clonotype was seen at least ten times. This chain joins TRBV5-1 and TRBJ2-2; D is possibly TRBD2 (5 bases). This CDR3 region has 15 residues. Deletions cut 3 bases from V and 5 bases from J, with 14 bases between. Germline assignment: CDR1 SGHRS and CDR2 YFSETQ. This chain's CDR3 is CASSSRGSKTGELFF. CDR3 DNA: TGCGCCAGCAGCTCCCGGGGAAGTAAAACCGGGGAGCTGTTTTTT.

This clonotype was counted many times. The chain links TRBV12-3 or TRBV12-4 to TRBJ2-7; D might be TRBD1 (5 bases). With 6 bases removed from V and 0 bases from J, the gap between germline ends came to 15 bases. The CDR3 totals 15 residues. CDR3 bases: TGTGCCAGCAGCCCTTGGGGCGGTGGCTCCTACGAGCAGTACTTC. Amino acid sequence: CASSPWGGGSYEQYF.

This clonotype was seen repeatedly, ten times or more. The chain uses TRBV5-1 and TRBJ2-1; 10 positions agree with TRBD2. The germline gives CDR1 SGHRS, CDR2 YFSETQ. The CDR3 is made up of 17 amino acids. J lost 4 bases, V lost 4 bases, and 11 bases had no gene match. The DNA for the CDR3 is TGCGCCAGCAGCCTCGACCCAACGGGACTAGCGTACAATGAGCAGTTCTTC. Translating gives CASSLDPTGLAYNEQFF.

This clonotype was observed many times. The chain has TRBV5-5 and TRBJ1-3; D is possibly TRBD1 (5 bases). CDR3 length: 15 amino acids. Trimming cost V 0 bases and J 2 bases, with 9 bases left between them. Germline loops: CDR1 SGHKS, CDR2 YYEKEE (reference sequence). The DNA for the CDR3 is TGTGCCAGCAGCTTGGCCGGGGCGACTGGAAACACCATATATTTT. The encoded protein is CASSLAGATGNTIYF.

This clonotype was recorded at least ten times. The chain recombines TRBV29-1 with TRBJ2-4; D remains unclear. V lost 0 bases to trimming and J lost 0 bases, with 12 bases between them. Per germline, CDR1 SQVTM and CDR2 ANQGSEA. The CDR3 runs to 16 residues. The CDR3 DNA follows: TGCAGCGTTGAAGATCGAAGCCGTGGAGCCAAAAACATTCAGTACTTC. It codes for CSVEDRSRGAKNIQYF.

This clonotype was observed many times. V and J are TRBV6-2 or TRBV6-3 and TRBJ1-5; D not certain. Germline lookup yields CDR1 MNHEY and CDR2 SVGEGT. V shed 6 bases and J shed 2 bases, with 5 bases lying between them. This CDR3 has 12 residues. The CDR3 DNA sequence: TGTGCCAGCAGGGATGGCAATCAGCCCCAGCATTTT. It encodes CASRDGNQPQHF.

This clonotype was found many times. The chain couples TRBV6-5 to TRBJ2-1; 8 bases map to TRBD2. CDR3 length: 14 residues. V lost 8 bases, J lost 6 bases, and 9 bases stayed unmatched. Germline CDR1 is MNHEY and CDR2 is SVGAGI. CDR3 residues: CASALDGGANEQFF. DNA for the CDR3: TGTGCCAGCGCCCTTGACGGGGGGGCCAATGAGCAGTTCTTC.

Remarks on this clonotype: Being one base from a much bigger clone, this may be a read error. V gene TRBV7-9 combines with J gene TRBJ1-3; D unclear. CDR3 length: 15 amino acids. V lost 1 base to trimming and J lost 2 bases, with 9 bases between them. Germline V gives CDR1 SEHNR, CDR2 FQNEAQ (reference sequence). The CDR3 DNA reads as TGTGCCAGCAGCTTAGAAGTGAACCCTGGAAACACCATATATTTT. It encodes CASSLEVNPGNTIYF.

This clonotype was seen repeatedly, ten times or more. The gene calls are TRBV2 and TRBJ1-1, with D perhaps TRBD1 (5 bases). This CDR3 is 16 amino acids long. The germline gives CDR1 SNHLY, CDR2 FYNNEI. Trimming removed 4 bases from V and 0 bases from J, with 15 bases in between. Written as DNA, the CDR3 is TGTGCCAGCAGTGGAGTATCGGCAGGGCTGAACACTGAAGCTTTCTTT. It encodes CASSGVSAGLNTEAFF.

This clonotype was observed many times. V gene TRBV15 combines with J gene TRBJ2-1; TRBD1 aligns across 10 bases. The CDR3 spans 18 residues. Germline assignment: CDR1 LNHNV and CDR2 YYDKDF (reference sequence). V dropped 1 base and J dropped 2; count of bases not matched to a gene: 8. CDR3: CATSRVYPGQGTYNEQFF. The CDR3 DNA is TGTGCCACCAGCAGAGTGTACCCGGGACAGGGGACCTACAATGAGCAGTTCTTC.

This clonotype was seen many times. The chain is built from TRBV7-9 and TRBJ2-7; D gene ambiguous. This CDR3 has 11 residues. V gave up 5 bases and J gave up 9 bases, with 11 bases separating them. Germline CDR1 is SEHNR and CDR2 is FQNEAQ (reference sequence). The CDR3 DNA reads TGTGCCAGCAGCGACCCTACCGCGCAGTACGTC. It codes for CASSDPTAQYV.

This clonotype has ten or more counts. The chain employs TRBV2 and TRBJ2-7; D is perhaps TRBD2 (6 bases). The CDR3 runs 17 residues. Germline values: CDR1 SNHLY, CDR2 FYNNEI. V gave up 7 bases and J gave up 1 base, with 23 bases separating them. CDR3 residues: CASTVRGWGLSSYEQYF. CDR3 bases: TGTGCCAGCACCGTTAGAGGTTGGGGACTCTCTTCCTACGAGCAGTACTTC.

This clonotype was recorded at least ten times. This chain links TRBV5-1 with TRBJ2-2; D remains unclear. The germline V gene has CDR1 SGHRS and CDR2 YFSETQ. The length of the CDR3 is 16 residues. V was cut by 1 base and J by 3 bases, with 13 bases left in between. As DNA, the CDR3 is TGCGCCAGCAGCTTGAGGAATCGAAGGGACACCGGGGAGCTGTTTTTT. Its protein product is CASSLRNRRDTGELFF.

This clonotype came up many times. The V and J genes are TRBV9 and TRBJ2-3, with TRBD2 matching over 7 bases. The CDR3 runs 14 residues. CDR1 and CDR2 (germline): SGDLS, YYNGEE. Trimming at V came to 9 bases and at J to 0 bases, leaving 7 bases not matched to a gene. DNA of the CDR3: TGTGCCACCACGAGCGGGGACAGCACAGATACGCAGTATTTT. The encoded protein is CATTSGDSTDTQYF.